This T cell receptor (beta chain) was profiled in a study of blood T cell repertoires in COVID-19. CDR3 length equals 14 residues. Germline CDR1 reads SGHNT; CDR2 reads YENEEA. V was clipped by 3 bases and J by 6 bases; unmatched bases: 0. Repertoires were generated with immunoSEQ multiplex PCR, while TCRdb's copy carries only in-frame clones and drops some. The data hold 100,000 to 150,000 clones, with approximately 87% observed a single time. This chain connects TRBV11-3 to TRBJ2-2; 11 bases match TRBD1. The sequenced sample consisted of peripheral blood. The sequence derives from a man in his fifties or sixties with acute or convalescent COVID-19. The DNA for the CDR3 is TGTGCCAGCAGCTTGGGACAGGGGGCCGGGGAGCTGTTTTTT. Residues: CASSLGQGAGELFF.